Below are 8 T cell receptor beta chains sequenced from a single sample in a study of T cells in Graves' hyperthyroidism and ophthalmopathy. Regions amplified from RNA transcripts were the TCR beta CDR3 regions. First-round RT-PCR of the TCR CDR3 relied on the HTBI primer set. TCRdb itself ran the multiplex PCR reads through MiXCR, one entry per CDR3 protein. The sample carries fewer than 350,000 distinct CDR3 sequences, about 20% recorded once. Sequenced sample: blood. The receptors derive from a woman aged 45-59 years with Graves' hyperthyroidism.

This clonotype came up many times. The genes are TRBV3-1 and TRBJ2-3, with no clear D. The CDR3 contains 16 residues. Between the trimmed V and J ends, which lost 0 bases and 2 bases, there was a span of 12 bases. Germline-derived CDR1 and CDR2 are LGHDT and YNNKEL (reference sequence). The CDR3 spells CASSQEFSRYTDTQYF. As DNA, the CDR3 is TGTGCCAGCAGCCAAGAGTTTTCCCGCTACACAGATACGCAGTATTTT.

This clonotype was seen repeatedly, ten times or more. The gene calls are TRBV12-3 or TRBV12-4 and TRBJ1-1; D unresolved. V was cut by 1 base and J by 5 bases, with 11 bases left in between. The CDR3 contains 14 residues. Here the CDR3 reads CASSLGLFRTEAFF. CDR3 DNA sequence: TGTGCCAGCAGTTTAGGTCTTTTCCGGACTGAAGCTTTCTTT.

This clonotype has ten or more counts. The chain recombines TRBV30 with TRBJ2-5, with no clear D. The germline V gene encodes CDR1 GTSNPN and CDR2 SVGIG (reference sequence). V was shortened by 4 bases and J by 4 bases, with 13 bases between the two germline ends. CDR3 length equals 13 residues. The CDR3 is CAWTQTLSETQYF. The CDR3 region has the DNA TGTGCCTGGACCCAGACCTTGTCAGAGACCCAGTACTTC.

The V and J genes are TRBV20-1 and TRBJ1-2; a weak D match, TRBD1 (6 bases). V shed 5 bases and J shed 2 bases, with 12 bases lying between them. This CDR3 contains 13 residues. Germline loops: CDR1 DFQATT, CDR2 SNEGSKA (reference sequence). CDR3 DNA: TGCAGTGCTGAGGACAGCGAGAACTATGGCTACACCTTC. It yields the protein CSAEDSENYGYTF.

With regard to this clonotype: One base away lies a much larger clone, so this may be a sequencing read error. The rearrangement joins TRBV7-2 to TRBJ1-2; D is uncertain. CDR1 and CDR2 (germline): SGHTA, FQGNSA. Trimming pared 5 bases from V and 4 bases from J, leaving 14 bases between. The CDR3 has 14 residues. The CDR3 here is CASSASIGGYGYTF. The CDR3, as DNA: TGTGCCAGCAGCGCCTCTATCGGAGGCTATGGCTACACCTTC. The variable domain in full, completed from reference TRBV7-2 and TRBJ1-2, reads GAGVSQSPSNKVTEKGKDVELRCDPISGHTALYWYRQSLGQGLEFLIYFQGNSAPDKSGLPSDRFSAERTGGSVSTLTIQRTQQEDSAVYLCASSASIGGYGYTFGSGTRLTVV.

The V call is TRBV20-1, the J call TRBJ1-4; the match to TRBD1 covers 8 bases. The CDR3 has 12 residues. V shed 8 bases and J 6 bases; nucleotides not matched to a gene: 5. CDR1 and CDR2 from the germline V gene are DFQATT and SNEGSKA (reference sequence). CDR3 in DNA: TGCAGTCCGCTCAGGGGGCATGAAAAACTGTTTTTT. It is translated as CSPLRGHEKLFF.

This clonotype was picked up many times. This CDR3 reads CASRPGGNGYTF. The CDR3 DNA reads as TGCGCCAGCAGACCTGGGGGGAACGGCTACACCTTC. V and J are TRBV5-1 and TRBJ1-2; D perhaps matches TRBD1 (5 bases). This CDR3 comprises 12 residues. V shed 5 bases and J shed 8 bases, with 13 bases lying between them. Germline CDR1 reads SGHRS; CDR2 reads YFSETQ.

This clonotype was recorded at least ten times. A read error may produce the germline difference seen at one junction end. The chain employs TRBV12-3 or TRBV12-4 and TRBJ2-5; no clear D. The CDR3 consists of 12 residues. The CDR3 sequence: CASSLDGETQYF. CDR3 bases: TGTGCCAGCAGCTTAGACGGAGAGACCCAGTACTTC.